The clone carrying this T cell receptor (beta chain) was picked up one time. Its specificity is unknown. The CDR3 sequence is 14 residues long. Germline lookup yields CDR1 MNHEY and CDR2 SVGAGI. The V gene lost 5 bases and the J gene lost 1 base, with 11 bases spanning the gap. The sample originates from a study of cytomegalovirus exposure and HLA in healthy donors. Study-wide results and caveats: In an earlier analysis, productive rearrangement rates for most beta V segments clustered near 87% or 30%. 164 TCR beta chains were listed as cytomegalovirus-associated.

13 Jbeta primers and 60 Vbeta primers were used for the PCR. Method: immunoSEQ multiplex PCR; TCRdb's copy keeps in-frame clones and lacks some. The profile shows 180,000 or so clones, 70% to 80% of them singletons. This sequence joins TRBV6-5 and TRBJ1-1, with D tentatively TRBD1 (6 bases). The clonotype was recovered from a woman in her forties or fifties in good health and CMV-seronegative. Specimen: PBMCs. In nucleotides, the CDR3 is TGTGCCAGCAGTAGGGGGACCTGGAACACTGAAGCTTTCTTT. It translates to CASSRGTWNTEAFF.